What follows is one TCR beta chain and its context. Germline values: CDR1 LGHNT, CDR2 FRNRAP. V gave up 2 bases and J gave up 0 bases; unmatched junction bases: 8. This CDR3 has 19 amino acids. The data derive from a study of blood T cell repertoires in COVID-19. Looking at the study overall: Acute-phase and convalescent COVID-19 samples originated in the United States, Italy and Spain.

Sequencing was performed with immunoSEQ multiplex PCR; in TCRdb, only in-frame clones are kept and a portion is missing. The sample has around 68,000 clones, around 91% seen once. Specimen: peripheral blood. The TCR comes from a man over 45 with acute or convalescent COVID-19. The chain carries TRBV12-5 and TRBJ2-3; 13 bases agree with TRBD2. CDR3 nucleotides: TGTGCTAGTGGTTTGACCCCTGGGACTAGCGGGACCAGCACAGATACGCAGTATTTT. Translated: CASGLTPGTSGTSTDTQYF.